These 10 T cell receptor beta chains were sequenced from one sample in a study of blood T cell repertoires in COVID-19. Assay used: immunoSEQ multiplex PCR; TCRdb lists only in-frame clones, some missing. Altogether approximately 120,000 clones are present, around 82% being singletons, with the ten largest covering roughly 6.5%. The sample comprised peripheral blood. Receptor source: a woman between 50 and 59 years old with acute or convalescent COVID-19.

CDR3 sequence: CASSQGGGTYSPLHF. The CDR3 region has the DNA TGTGCCAGCAGCCAAGGAGGGGGTACTTATTCACCCCTCCACTTT. V is TRBV3-1 (or the pseudogene TRBV3-2) and J is TRBJ1-6; tentative D call: TRBD1 (6 bases). Germline V gives CDR1 LGHDT, CDR2 YNNKEL (reference sequence). The ends were cut back, 1 base at V and 8 bases at J, with 12 bases in the middle. This CDR3 has 15 residues.

This sequence joins TRBV28 and TRBJ2-7, with D perhaps TRBD1 (5 bases). In germline, CDR1 is MDHEN, CDR2 SYDVKM. The CDR3 spans 13 residues. V gave up 2 bases and J gave up 10 bases, with 15 bases separating them. This chain's CDR3 is CASSLERWQGQYF. The CDR3 DNA reads as TGTGCCAGCAGTTTAGAACGTTGGCAGGGACAGTACTTC. Filled out from reference TRBV28 and TRBJ2-7, the complete variable domain reads DVKVTQSSRYLVKRTGEKVFLECVQDMDHENMFWYRQDPGLGLRLIYFSYDVKMKEKGDIPEGYSVSREKKERFSLILESASTNQTSMYLCASSLERWQGQYFGPGTRLTVT.

The chain has TRBV10-2 and TRBJ1-5; a possible D gene is TRBD1 (5 bases). The CDR3 is 15 residues long. Trimming pared 4 bases from V and 2 bases from J, leaving 12 bases between. CDR1 WSHSY and CDR2 SAAADI come from the germline V gene. The CDR3 DNA follows: TGCGCCAGCAGTGCCTGGGGCGAAGGCAATCAGCCCCAGCATTTT. Its translation is CASSAWGEGNQPQHF.

The CDR3 DNA follows: TGTGCCAGTGGAGTCATCTCTTCCGGGACAGGCGGCTATGGCTACACCTTC. Residues: CASGVISSGTGGYGYTF. This chain uses TRBV19 with TRBJ1-2; 8 nucleotides line up with TRBD1. Looked up from germline, CDR1 is LNHDA and CDR2 is SQIVND (reference sequence). The CDR3 runs 17 residues. V was pared by 8 bases and J by 4 bases, with 18 bases of the junction left unmatched.

The rearrangement joins TRBV5-1 to TRBJ2-7; possibly TRBD2 for D (7 bases). The CDR3 runs to 17 residues. Germline CDR1 is SGHRS and CDR2 is YFSETQ. Trimming left V 3 bases short and J 3 bases short, with 22 bases between. CDR3 sequence reads: CASSSTVGGGGNYEQYF. As DNA, the CDR3 is TGCGCCAGCAGCTCCACCGTGGGGGGCGGGGGTAACTACGAGCAGTACTTC.

This clone was counted only a few times. This sequence joins TRBV7-4 and TRBJ1-6; D remains ambiguous. The germline CDR1 and CDR2 sequences are SGHVT and SQSDAQ. Deletions cut 1 base from V and 10 bases from J, with 17 bases between. The CDR3 runs 16 residues. The CDR3 loop reads CASSLGWTAGGSPLHF. The CDR3 bases are TGTGCCAGCAGCTTAGGTTGGACGGCCGGCGGGTCACCCCTCCACTTT.

CDR3 sequence (DNA): TGTGCCAGCAGCGAAGAGGGGGCCCGAGCTTTCTTT. Protein: CASSEEGARAFF. J is TRBJ1-1 and V is TRBV5-4; TRBD1 matches at 7 bases. Germline V lookup: CDR1 SGHNT, CDR2 YYREEE (reference sequence). This CDR3 has 12 amino acids. The trim removed 4 bases at V and 10 bases at J, leaving 7 bases unmatched.

This chain uses TRBV19 with TRBJ1-1; 7 bases map to TRBD1. The CDR3 covers 15 residues. Germline lookup yields CDR1 LNHDA and CDR2 SQIVND (reference sequence). The V and J ends lost 9 bases and 1 base, in that order; junction bases with no gene match: 11. The CDR3 DNA is TGTGCCAGCAACAGGGGCCGGGATACGAACACTGAAGCTTTCTTT. It specifies CASNRGRDTNTEAFF.

The chain is built from TRBV5-1 and TRBJ2-3; possibly TRBD1 for D (6 bases). The CDR3 is made up of 14 amino acids. V lost 6 bases, J lost 1 base, and 12 bases lay in between. From germline, CDR1 is SGHRS and CDR2 YFSETQ. CDR3 coding DNA: TGCGCCAGCACCGTGGGGGCCGGCACAGATACGCAGTATTTT. Translated: CASTVGAGTDTQYF. The whole variable domain, remainder taken from reference TRBV5-1 and TRBJ2-3, is KAGVTQTPRYLIKTRGQQVTLSCSPISGHRSVSWYQQTPGQGLQFLFEYFSETQRNKGNFPGRFSGRQFSNSRSEMNVSTLELGDSALYLCASTVGAGTDTQYFGPGTRLTVL.

The chain couples TRBV21-1 to TRBJ1-1. TRBV21-1 is classified as a pseudogene. CDR3 length equals 9 residues. The CDR3 spells CASSPEAFF. CDR3 bases: TGTGCCAGCAGCCCGGAAGCTTTCTTT.